The entry that follows covers one T cell receptor (beta chain) sequence. CDR3 size: 24 residues. V gave up 8 bases and J gave up 0 bases; unmatched junction bases: 32. The germline gives CDR1 SGHAT, CDR2 FQDESV (reference sequence). cDNA came from about 0.5 to 1 ug RNA primed by random hexamers. An immunoSEQ multiplex PCR generated amplified TCR beta CDR3 products spanning 54 Vbeta and 13 Jbeta. A single record per CDR3 protein comes from TCRdb applying MiXCR to the immunoSEQ multiplex PCR reads. The sample has about 300,000 distinct CDR3 sequences, around 92% seen once. The study sequenced TCR beta in blood CD8+ and CD4+ T cells. FACS was used to enrich TEMRA cells, whereas the CD8+ and CD4+ T cells were obtained by negative isolation. The record originates from a study of CD8 T cells in Susac syndrome.

The rearrangement links TRBV11-1 to TRBJ1-4; 8 nucleotides match TRBD1. Sequencing used CD4+ T cells from PBMCs. This clonotype was sampled from a human donor with multiple sclerosis. CDR3 sequence (DNA): TGTGCCAGCGCAGCCATTGGGCACGGACAGGGACACACGTGGGGAGTGGCAACTAATGAAAAACTGTTTTTT. It is translated as CASAAIGHGQGHTWGVATNEKLFF.